This T cell receptor beta chain was sequenced during a study of human T cells and chemical hapten exposure. About the study: Readings were taken at 6 days from patch tests that had applied 0.01% DPC to the upper back. Study results and caveats: Controls formed significantly fewer large CDR3 similarity clusters than expanded TCRs did.

TCRdb passed the RACE reads through MiXCR, listing each CDR3 protein once. The sample lists a few hundred thousand distinct CDR3 sequences; nearly 5% were seen once. This clonotype came up many times. Its antigen is not identified. Time point specified: patch test 1, 2 weeks after DPC sensitization. Treatment given: therapeutic diphenylcyclopropenone sensitization with weekly scalp DPC. Unfractionated whole blood yielded total RNA. V was clipped by 2 bases and J by 4 bases; unmatched bases: 6. Germline CDR1 is SGDLS and CDR2 is YYNGEE. CDR3 size: 15 residues. The sequenced sample was whole blood, obtained in connection with sensitization to the hapten diphenylcyclopropenone (DPC). This sequence originates from a woman aged 45-65 years with alopecia areata. Some clones in this sample may be carry-over from other donors' samples. The chain joins TRBV9 to TRBJ1-5; TRBD1 agrees at 7 bases. The CDR3 DNA sequence: TGTGCCAGCAGCGTCGGGGACAGCAGTAATCAGCCCCAGCATTTT. It encodes CASSVGDSSNQPQHF.